This T cell receptor (beta chain) was profiled in a study of CD8 T cells in ankylosing spondylitis. Study conclusions and caveats: For ankylosing spondylitis blood, a TCR beta motif of about eight highly homologous variants appeared characteristic.

To note about this clonotype: Its antigen is currently unknown.

Quantitative molecular-barcoded 5'-RACE generated the TCR beta libraries. TCRdb processed the 5' RACE reads anew with MiXCR; each CDR3 protein has one entry. The repertoire holds a few hundred thousand distinct CDR3 sequences, with 15% to 20% as singletons. The CDR3 sequence is 13 residues long. The germline V gene encodes CDR1 SGHKS and CDR2 YYEKEE (reference sequence). V was pared by 0 bases and J by 4 bases, with 7 bases between. The chain uses TRBV5-5 and TRBJ1-1; the D is unclear. Sequencing was carried out using blood, either unsorted or a sorted T cell fraction (not recorded which). This TCR was sampled from a male donor with ankylosing spondylitis. CDR3 residues: CASSLAVTTEAFF. The CDR3 DNA sequence: TGTGCCAGCAGCTTGGCTGTCACCACTGAAGCTTTCTTT.